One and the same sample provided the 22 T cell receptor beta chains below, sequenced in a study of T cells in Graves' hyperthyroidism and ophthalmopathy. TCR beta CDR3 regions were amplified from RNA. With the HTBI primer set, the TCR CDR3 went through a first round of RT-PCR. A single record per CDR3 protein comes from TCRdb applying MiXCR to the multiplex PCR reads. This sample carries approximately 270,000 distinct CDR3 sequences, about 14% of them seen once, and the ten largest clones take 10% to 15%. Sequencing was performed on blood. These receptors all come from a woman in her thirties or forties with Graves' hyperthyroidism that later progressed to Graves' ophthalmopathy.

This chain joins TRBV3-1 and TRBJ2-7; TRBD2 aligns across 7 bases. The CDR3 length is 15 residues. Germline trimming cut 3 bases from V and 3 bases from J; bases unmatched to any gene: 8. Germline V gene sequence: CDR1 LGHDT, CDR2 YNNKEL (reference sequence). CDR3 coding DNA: TGTGCCAGCAGCCAGGAGATTGCTAGCGGCTACGAGCAGTACTTC. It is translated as CASSQEIASGYEQYF.

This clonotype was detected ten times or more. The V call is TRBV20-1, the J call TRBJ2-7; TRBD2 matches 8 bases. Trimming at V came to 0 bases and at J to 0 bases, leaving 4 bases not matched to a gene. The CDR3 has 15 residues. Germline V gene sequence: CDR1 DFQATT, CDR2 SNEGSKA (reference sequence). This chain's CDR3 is CSARDRLAGSYEQYF. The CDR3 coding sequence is TGCAGTGCTAGAGATCGGCTAGCGGGCTCCTACGAGCAGTACTTC.

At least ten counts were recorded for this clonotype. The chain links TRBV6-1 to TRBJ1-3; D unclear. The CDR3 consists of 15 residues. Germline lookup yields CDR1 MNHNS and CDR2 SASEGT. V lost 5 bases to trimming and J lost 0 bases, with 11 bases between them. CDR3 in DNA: TGTGCCAGCAGTTATTCTCCCAGCTCTGGAAACACCATATATTTT. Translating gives CASSYSPSSGNTIYF.

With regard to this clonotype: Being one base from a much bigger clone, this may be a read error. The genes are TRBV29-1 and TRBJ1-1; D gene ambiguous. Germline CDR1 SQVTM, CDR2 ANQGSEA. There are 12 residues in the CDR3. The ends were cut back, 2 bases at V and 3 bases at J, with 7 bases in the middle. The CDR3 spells CSVERRDTEAFF. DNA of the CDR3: TGCAGCGTTGAAAGGCGGGACACTGAAGCTTTCTTT. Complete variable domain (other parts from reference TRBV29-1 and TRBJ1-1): SAVISQKPSRDICQRGTSLTIQCQVDSQVTMMFWYRQQPGQSLTLIATANQGSEATYESGFVIDKFPISRPNLTFSTLTVSNMSPEDSSIYLCSVERRDTEAFFGQGTRLTVV.

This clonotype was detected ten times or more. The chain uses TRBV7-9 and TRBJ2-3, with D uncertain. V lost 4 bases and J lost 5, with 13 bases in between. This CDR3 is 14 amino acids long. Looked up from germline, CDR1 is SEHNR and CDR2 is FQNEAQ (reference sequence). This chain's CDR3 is CASSYLTRQDTQYF. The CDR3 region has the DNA TGTGCCAGCAGCTACTTGACTCGACAAGATACGCAGTATTTT.

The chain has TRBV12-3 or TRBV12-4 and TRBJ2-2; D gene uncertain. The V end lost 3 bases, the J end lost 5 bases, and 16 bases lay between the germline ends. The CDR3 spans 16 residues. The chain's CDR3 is CASSFLLWERTGELFF. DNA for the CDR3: TGTGCCAGCAGTTTTTTGCTTTGGGAAAGGACCGGGGAGCTGTTTTTT.

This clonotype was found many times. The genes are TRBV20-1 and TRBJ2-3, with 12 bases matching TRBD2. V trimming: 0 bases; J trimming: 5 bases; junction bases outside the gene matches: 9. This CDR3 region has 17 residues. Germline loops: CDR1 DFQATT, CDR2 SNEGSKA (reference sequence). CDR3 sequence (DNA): TGCAGTGCTAGAGACCAGACCCTAGCGGGAGGGCAAGATACGCAGTATTTT. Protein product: CSARDQTLAGGQDTQYF.

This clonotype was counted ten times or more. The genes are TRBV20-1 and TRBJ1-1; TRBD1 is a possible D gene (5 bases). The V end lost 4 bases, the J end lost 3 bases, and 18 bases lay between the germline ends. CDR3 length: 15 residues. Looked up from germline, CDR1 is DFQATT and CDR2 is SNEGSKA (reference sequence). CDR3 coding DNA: TGCAGTGCTAACCGGGCCCACGTGGGGGACACTGAAGCTTTCTTT. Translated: CSANRAHVGDTEAFF.

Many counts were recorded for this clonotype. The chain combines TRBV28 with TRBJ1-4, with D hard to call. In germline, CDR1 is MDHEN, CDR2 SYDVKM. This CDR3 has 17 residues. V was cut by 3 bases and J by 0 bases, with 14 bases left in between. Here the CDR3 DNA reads TGTGCCAGCAGTTTGGTTTTTCAGAAAGCAACTAATGAAAAACTGTTTTTT. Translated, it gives CASSLVFQKATNEKLFF.

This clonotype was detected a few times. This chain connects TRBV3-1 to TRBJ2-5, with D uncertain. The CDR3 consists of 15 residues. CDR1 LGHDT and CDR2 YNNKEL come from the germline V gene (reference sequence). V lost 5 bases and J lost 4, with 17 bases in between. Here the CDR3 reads CASSVRGQPRETQYF. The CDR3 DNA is TGTGCCAGCAGCGTTCGCGGCCAACCCAGAGAGACCCAGTACTTC.

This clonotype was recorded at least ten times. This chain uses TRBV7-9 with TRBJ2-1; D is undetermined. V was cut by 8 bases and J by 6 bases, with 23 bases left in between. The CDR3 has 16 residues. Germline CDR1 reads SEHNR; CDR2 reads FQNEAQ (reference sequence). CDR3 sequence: CASLPVREWPSNEQFF. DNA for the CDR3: TGTGCCAGCTTACCGGTGCGCGAATGGCCTTCCAATGAGCAGTTCTTC.

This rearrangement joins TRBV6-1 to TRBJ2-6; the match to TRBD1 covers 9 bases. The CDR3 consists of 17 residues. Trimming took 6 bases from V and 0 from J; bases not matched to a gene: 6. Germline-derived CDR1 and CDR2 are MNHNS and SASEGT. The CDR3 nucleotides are TGTGCCAGCAGGATGGACAGGGGAAGCTCTGGGGCCAACGTCCTGACTTTC. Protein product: CASRMDRGSSGANVLTF.

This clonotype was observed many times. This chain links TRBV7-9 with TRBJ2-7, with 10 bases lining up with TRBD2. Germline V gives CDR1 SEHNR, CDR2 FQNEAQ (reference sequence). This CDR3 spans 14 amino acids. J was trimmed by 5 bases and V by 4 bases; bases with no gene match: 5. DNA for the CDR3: TGTGCCAGCAGCTCTAGCGGGAGCCTTCACGAGCAGTACTTC. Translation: CASSSSGSLHEQYF.

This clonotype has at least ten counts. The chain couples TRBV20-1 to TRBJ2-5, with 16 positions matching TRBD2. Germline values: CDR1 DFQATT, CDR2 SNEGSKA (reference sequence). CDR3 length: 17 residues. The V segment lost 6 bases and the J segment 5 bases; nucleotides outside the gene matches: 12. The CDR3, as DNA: TGCAGTGCCAAGGGGGGACTAGCGGGAGGGCCGGGTGAGACCCAGTACTTC. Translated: CSAKGGLAGGPGETQYF.

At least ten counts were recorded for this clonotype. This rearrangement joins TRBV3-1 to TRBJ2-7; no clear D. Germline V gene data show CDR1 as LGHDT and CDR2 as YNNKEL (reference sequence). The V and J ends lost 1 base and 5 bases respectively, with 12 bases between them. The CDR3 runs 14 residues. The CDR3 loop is CASSQVLGWNEQYF. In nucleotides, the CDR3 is TGTGCCAGCAGCCAAGTTCTGGGGTGGAACGAGCAGTACTTC.

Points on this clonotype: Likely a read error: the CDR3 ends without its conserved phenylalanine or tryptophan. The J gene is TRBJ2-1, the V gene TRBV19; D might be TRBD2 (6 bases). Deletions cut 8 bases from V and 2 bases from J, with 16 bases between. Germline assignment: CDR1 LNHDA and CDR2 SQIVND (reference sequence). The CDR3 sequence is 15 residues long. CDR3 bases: TGTGCCAGTTCCACTAGCATGAGCCCCTACAATGAGCAGTTCTAC. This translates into CASSTSMSPYNEQFY.

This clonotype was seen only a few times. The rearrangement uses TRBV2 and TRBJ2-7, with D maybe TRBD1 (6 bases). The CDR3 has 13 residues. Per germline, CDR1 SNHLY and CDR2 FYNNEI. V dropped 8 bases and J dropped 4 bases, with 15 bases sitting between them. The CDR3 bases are TGTGCCAGCGGTCTCACAGGGTTGTACGAGCAGTACTTC. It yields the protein CASGLTGLYEQYF.

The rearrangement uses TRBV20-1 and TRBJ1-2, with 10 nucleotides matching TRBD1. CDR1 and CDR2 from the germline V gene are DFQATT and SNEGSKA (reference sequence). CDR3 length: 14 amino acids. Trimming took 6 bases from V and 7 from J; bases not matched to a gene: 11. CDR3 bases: TGCAGTGCCCCGCCGGGACAGGGGATCTTTGGCTACACCTTC. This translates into CSAPPGQGIFGYTF.

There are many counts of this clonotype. The CDR3 spells CAISEATTEQYF. In DNA form, the CDR3 reads TGTGCCATCAGTGAGGCGACTACCGAGCAGTACTTC. V usage is TRBV10-3 and J usage is TRBJ2-7; a possible D gene is TRBD2 (5 bases). Trimming removed 2 bases from V and 6 bases from J, with 8 bases in between. CDR1 ENHRY and CDR2 SYGVKD come from the germline V gene. CDR3 size: 12 residues.

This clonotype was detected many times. The CDR3 here is CASSYSLLAGMIGELFF. The CDR3 nucleotides read TGTGCCAGCAGTTACTCATTACTAGCGGGAATGATCGGGGAGCTGTTTTTT. The chain couples TRBV6-5 to TRBJ2-2, with TRBD2 matching over 10 bases. The V gene end was trimmed by 0 bases and the J gene end by 7 bases; junction bases not matched to a gene: 8. This CDR3 contains 17 residues. Looked up from germline, CDR1 is MNHEY and CDR2 is SVGAGI.

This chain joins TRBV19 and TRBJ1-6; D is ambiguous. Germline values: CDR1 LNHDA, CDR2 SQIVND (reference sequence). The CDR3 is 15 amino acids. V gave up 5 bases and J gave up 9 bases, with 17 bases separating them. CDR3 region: CASSARTDSSSPLHF. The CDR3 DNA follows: TGTGCCAGTAGTGCAAGGACCGATTCCAGTTCACCCCTCCACTTT. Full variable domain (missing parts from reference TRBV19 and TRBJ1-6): DGGITQSPKYLFRKEGQNVTLSCEQNLNHDAMYWYRQDPGQGLRLIYYSQIVNDFQKGDIAEGYSVSREKKESFPLTVTSAQKNPTAFYLCASSARTDSSSPLHFGNGTRLTVT.

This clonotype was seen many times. Here the CDR3 DNA reads TGCGCCAGCAGCTTGGAGCGGGCTAGCGCAGCCTACGAGCAGTACTTC. Protein product: CASSLERASAAYEQYF. V usage is TRBV5-1 and J usage is TRBJ2-7, with D possibly being TRBD2 (6 bases). This CDR3 contains 16 residues. Per the germline V gene, CDR1 is SGHRS and CDR2 is YFSETQ. The V gene lost 0 bases and the J gene lost 2 bases, with 15 bases spanning the gap.